The TCR beta chain described here comes from a study of Ad26.COV2.S vaccination and SARS-CoV-2 variants (dated by TCRdb to the early 2020s). Notes on the research overall: Donors in the vaccine arm were drawn from COV1001, a phase I-IIa trial of Ad26.COV2.S in healthy adults that was multicentre, randomized, double-blind and placebo-controlled. Trial participants were randomized into five groups of five: low-dose or high-dose Ad26.COV2.S given once or twice, or placebo on both occasions. A total of some 30 samples were included in the TCR-sequenced set, comprising around 19 Ad26.COV2.S vaccine recipients, 5 placebo recipients and 8 SARS-CoV-2 convalescent individuals. TCRbeta repertoire sequencing was used to assess the specificity and breadth of SARS-CoV-2-reactive T cell receptors after Ad26.COV2.S vaccination. Investigators did not know the trial group allocation while performing experiments and assessing outcomes. Ad26.COV2.S was given intramuscularly at 5x10^10 or 1x10^11 viral particles, as a single shot or as two shots 56 days apart.

The study at large found these results: Comparing responses between vaccine doses or regimens was not something the study was powered to do. Vaccine and placebo recipients had similar non-spike TCR breadth, a finding consistent with the vaccine containing only spike. Higher spike-specific TCR breadth was observed in Ad26.COV2.S recipients than in placebo recipients (P = 0.0014). According to the authors, total T cell responses may have been underestimated by the TCR breadth and depth analyses. After vaccination, spike-specific CD8+ and CD4+ T cell responses were reported to show substantial breadth.

This specimen's treatment or condition label, interpreted: some 20 received Ad26.COV2.S at low or high dose, single or two shots; 5 received placebo; per-sample allocation not given. Repertoires of vaccine and placebo recipients were sequenced from samples taken on day 63 after the first injection. In Cohort 1b, around 25 adults aged 18-55 years were enrolled at a single site in Boston, USA, between 29 July and 7 August 2020. Ad26.COV2.S consisted of a replication-incompetent adenovirus type 26 vector by which a prefusion-stabilized SARS-CoV-2 spike protein from the original Wuhan strain was expressed. The immunoSEQ Assay was the method used to sequence TCRbeta CDR3 regions. After extraction, genomic DNA underwent amplification by bias-controlled multiplex PCR, followed by high-throughput sequencing. The authors' analysis ran thus. To quantify the absolute abundance of each unique TCRbeta CDR3 region, sequences were collapsed and filtered. T cell fraction was estimated by normalizing TCRbeta template counts to usable DNA, which was measured by amplifying reference genes present in all nucleated cells. Repertoire TCRs were annotated as SARS-CoV-2-specific when V gene, CDR3 amino acid sequence and J gene were exactly matched to a known reactive TCR set. The reference SARS-CoV-2 TCR set was obtained from MIRA and was filtered for enrichment in COVID-19-positive ImmuneCODE repertoires, whereby public or cross-reactive TCRs were removed. Using the MIRA antigens, annotated TCRs were further analysed by specific ORF or by position within an ORF. Depth was the summed frequency of annotated unique rearrangements, while breadth was defined as annotated unique rearrangements over total unique productive rearrangements. Group comparisons of TCR breadth used two-sided Wilcoxon rank-sum tests. What TCRdb holds here is the immuneACCESS table cut down to in-frame rearrangements. Part of the clones is not present; checked against another copy, under half of the missing clones reflect an unresolved V gene, and the others are unexplained. V and J calls plus clone size are reproduced from that table; the DNA served to infer D and trimming. The table for this sample lists about 350,000 clones; 70% to 90% of them were counted only once. The top ten hold 3% to 4% of the sample.

Of note for this clone: Its antigen specificity is not known. Base-call qualities are not available, and no considerably larger clone is one nucleotide away.

Inclusive of the bounding cysteine and phenylalanine, the CDR3 is 16 residues long. Kept here is only the CDR3 DNA, which spans 48 bases and is read in frame from base 1. The germline V end is reduced by 0 bases and the J end by 1 base; junction bases left unmatched: 6. For CDR1 and CDR2, the germline V gene lists SGHRS and YFSETQ. The chain links TRBV5-1 with TRBJ2-7, with TRBD1 identical over 8 junction bases. The material sequenced was peripheral blood, taken in a trial of Ad26.COV2.S vaccine versus placebo. The sequence was collected from a person between 18 and 59 years old who received the Ad26.COV2.S COVID-19 vaccine or a placebo. The CDR3 reads CASSLGSRQGSYEQYF. The nucleotide sequence is given as TGCGCCAGCAGCTTGGGTTCCCGACAGGGGTCCTACGAGCAGTACTTC.